The rows below give T cell receptor beta chains drawn from one sample of a study of T cell responses to AZD1222 COVID-19 vaccine. Repertoires were generated with immunoSEQ multiplex PCR, while TCRdb's copy carries only in-frame clones and drops some. Among 90,000 to 100,000 clones listed, about 88% were seen once. The source was peripheral blood, collected 28 days after the second AZD1222 dose. Source of these receptors: an adult who received the AZD1222 COVID-19 vaccine. Each CDR3 is given with its conserved first and last residue. D genes are given only for firm matches. Clone size, where shown, is once, few, many, or a class for clones that have expanded.

clone size | J gene | V gene | D gene | CDR3 DNA | CDR3 protein
. | TRBJ1-5 | TRBV4-1 | . | TGCGCCAGCAGCCAACTGAATCAGCCCCAGCATTTT | CASSQLNQPQHF
. | TRBJ1-4 | TRBV6-2/TRBV6-3 | . | TGTGCCAGCAGCCAAGGACGGATTAATGAAAAACTGTTTTTT | CASSQGRINEKLFF
once | TRBJ2-1 | TRBV7-9 | . | TGTGCCAGCAGCTTAGTAGGGAGGTCCTACAATGAGCAGTTCTTC | CASSLVGRSYNEQFF
. | TRBJ2-3 | TRBV6-5 | TRBD1 | TGTGCCAGCAAGACAGGGGGCGGCACAGATACGCAGTATTTT | CASKTGGGTDTQYF
. | TRBJ2-1 | TRBV2 | TRBD2 | TGTGCCAGCAGTACACCGTCTAGCGGGAGTCGCAACAATGAGCAGTTCTTC | CASSTPSSGSRNNEQFF
. | TRBJ1-1 | TRBV5-1 | . | TGCGCCAGCAGCTTGGGTGGCCCGTGGCCCACTGAAGCTTTCTTT | CASSLGGPWPTEAFF
. | TRBJ2-3 | TRBV7-2 | TRBD2 | TGTGCCAGCAGCCCGACTAGCGGGAGCTTTCATACGCAGTATTTT | CASSPTSGSFHTQYF
. | TRBJ2-2 | TRBV18 | . | TGTGCCAGCTCAGCCGCGAGTGGTAAAACCGGGGAGCTGTTTTTT | CASSAASGKTGELFF
. | TRBJ2-7 | TRBV29-1 | . | TGCAGCGTTTCAGCGCCTCCCAGGACCTACGAGCAGTACTTC | CSVSAPPRTYEQYF
once | TRBJ1-6 | TRBV10-3 | . | TGTGCCATCAGCCTCCGGGCCCAGGGAGCCCTCCACTTT | CAISLRAQGALHF
. | TRBJ2-7 | TRBV6-5 | TRBD1 | TGTGCCAGCAGGCCGGGACAGGGTTACGAGCAGTACTTC | CASRPGQGYEQYF
. | TRBJ2-7 | TRBV3-1/TRBV3-2 | TRBD1 | TGTGCCAGCAGTCGACAGGGGAAGTCCTACGAGCAGTACTTC | CASSRQGKSYEQYF
. | TRBJ2-5 | TRBV29-1 | . | TGCAGCGTTCGGCAGGGTCAAGAGACCCAGTACTTC | CSVRQGQETQYF
. | TRBJ2-4 | TRBV6-1 | . | TGTGCCAGCAGTGAGAGAATGGACAGCCGAACTTCCAAAAACATTCAGTACTTC | CASSERMDSRTSKNIQYF
once | TRBJ2-7 | TRBV9 | TRBD2 | TGTGCCAGCAGCGTAGATGGATGGGGGGGTACCTACGAGCAGTACTTC | CASSVDGWGGTYEQYF
. | TRBJ2-7 | TRBV2 | TRBD2 | TGTGCCAGCAGTGACGGGCGGGGGTCCTACGAGCAGTACTTC | CASSDGRGSYEQYF
. | TRBJ2-7 | TRBV5-4 | . | TGTGCCAGCAGCTTGGGACGAGAGCAGTACTTC | CASSLGREQYF